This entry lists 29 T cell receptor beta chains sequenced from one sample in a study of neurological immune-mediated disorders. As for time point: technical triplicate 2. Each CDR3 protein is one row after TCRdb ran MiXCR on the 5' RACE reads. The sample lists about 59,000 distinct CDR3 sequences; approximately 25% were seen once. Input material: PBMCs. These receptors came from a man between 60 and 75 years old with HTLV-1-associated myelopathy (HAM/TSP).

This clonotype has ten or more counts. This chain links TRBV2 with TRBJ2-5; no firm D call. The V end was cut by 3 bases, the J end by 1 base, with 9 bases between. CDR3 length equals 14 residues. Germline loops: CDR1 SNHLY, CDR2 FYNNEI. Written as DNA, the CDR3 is TGTGCCAGCAGTGACACACCCCTCCAAGAGACCCAGTACTTC. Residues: CASSDTPLQETQYF.

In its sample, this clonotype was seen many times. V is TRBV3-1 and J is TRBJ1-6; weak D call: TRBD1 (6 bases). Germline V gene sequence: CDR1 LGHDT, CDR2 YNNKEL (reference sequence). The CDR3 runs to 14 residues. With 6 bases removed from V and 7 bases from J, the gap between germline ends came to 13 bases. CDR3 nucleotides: TGTGCCAGCAGTCTACAGGGTAACAATTCACCCCTCCACTTT. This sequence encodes CASSLQGNNSPLHF.

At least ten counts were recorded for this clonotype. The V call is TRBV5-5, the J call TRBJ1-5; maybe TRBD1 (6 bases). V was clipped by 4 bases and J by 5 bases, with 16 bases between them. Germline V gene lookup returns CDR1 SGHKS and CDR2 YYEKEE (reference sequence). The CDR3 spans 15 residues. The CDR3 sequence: CASSRKGGIDQPQHF. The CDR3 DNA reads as TGTGCCAGCAGCCGGAAAGGGGGTATCGATCAGCCCCAGCATTTT.

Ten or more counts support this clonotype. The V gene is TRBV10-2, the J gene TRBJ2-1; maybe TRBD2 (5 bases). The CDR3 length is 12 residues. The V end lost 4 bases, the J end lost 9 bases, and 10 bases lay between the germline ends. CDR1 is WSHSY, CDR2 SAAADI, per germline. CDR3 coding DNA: TGCGCCAGCAGTGGTATAGCGCCTGAGCAGTTCTTC. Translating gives CASSGIAPEQFF.

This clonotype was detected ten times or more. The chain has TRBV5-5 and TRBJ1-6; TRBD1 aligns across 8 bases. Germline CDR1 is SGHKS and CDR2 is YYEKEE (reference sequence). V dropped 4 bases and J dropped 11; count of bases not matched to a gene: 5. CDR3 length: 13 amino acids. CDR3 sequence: CASSGQGLAPLHF. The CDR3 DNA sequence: TGTGCCAGCAGCGGACAGGGTCTGGCACCCCTCCACTTT.

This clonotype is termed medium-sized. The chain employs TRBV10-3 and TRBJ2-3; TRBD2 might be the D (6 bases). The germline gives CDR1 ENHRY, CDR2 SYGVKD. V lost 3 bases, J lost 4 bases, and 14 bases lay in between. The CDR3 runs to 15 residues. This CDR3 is CAISDPGAFADTQYF. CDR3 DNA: TGTGCCATCAGTGATCCGGGAGCATTCGCAGATACGCAGTATTTT.

The CDR3 protein is CASGGGNGNQPQHF. The DNA for the CDR3 is TGTGCCAGCGGAGGGGGGAATGGCAATCAGCCCCAGCATTTT. The V call is TRBV6-5, the J call TRBJ1-5; possible D gene TRBD1, 6 bases. Trimming took off 8 bases at V and 2 bases at J, with 13 bases between the two ends. From germline, CDR1 is MNHEY and CDR2 SVGAGI. The CDR3 is 14 residues long.

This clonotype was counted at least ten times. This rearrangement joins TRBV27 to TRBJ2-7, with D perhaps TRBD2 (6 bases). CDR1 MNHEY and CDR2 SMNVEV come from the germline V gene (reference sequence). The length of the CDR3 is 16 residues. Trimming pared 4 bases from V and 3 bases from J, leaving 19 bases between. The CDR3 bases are TGTGCCAGCAGTTCTGGCGGGACCGGCGGCCACTACGAGCAGTACTTC. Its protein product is CASSSGGTGGHYEQYF.

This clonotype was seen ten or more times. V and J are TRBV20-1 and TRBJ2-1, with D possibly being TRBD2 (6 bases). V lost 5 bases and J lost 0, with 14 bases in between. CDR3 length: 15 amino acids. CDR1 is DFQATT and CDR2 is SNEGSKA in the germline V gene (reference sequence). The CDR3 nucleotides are TGCAGTGCTTCTCTCCTAGCGAGCTCCTACAATGAGCAGTTCTTC. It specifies CSASLLASSYNEQFF.

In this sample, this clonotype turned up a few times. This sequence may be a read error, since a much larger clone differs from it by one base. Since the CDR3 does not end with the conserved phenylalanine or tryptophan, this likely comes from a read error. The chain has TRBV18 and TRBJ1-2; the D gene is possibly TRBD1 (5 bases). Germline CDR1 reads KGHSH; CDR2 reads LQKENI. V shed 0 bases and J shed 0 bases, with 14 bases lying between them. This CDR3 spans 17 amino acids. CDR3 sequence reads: CASSPPGLRGANYGYTY. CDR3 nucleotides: TGTGCCAGCTCACCACCGGGACTGAGGGGAGCTAACTATGGCTACACCTAC.

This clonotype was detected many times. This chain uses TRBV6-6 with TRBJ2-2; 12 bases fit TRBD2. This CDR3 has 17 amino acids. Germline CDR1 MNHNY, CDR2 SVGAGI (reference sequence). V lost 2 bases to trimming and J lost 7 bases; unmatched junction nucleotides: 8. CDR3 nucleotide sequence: TGTGCCAGCAGTTACACCAGGACTAGCGGGATATTCGGGGAGCTGTTTTTT. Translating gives CASSYTRTSGIFGELFF.

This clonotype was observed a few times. For the CDR3, the DNA is TGTGCCAGCAGTTTACATGCAGGGTCAGGAACTGAAGCTTTCTTT. The encoded protein is CASSLHAGSGTEAFF. The chain joins TRBV28 to TRBJ1-1; D may be TRBD1 (5 bases). Trimming removed 2 bases at V and 5 bases at J, with 15 bases between. CDR3 length equals 15 residues. Germline V CDR1 and CDR2: MDHEN, SYDVKM.

CDR3 DNA sequence: TGTGCCAGCAGTTACCAGCGGGAGAATCTATTAGCCGGGGAGCTGTTTTTT. Translated, it gives CASSYQRENLLAGELFF. This chain connects TRBV6-6 to TRBJ2-2; 8 positions match TRBD2. The V gene end was trimmed by 2 bases and the J gene end by 6 bases; junction bases not matched to a gene: 11. Germline-derived CDR1 and CDR2 are MNHNY and SVGAGI (reference sequence). The CDR3 loop spans 17 amino acids.

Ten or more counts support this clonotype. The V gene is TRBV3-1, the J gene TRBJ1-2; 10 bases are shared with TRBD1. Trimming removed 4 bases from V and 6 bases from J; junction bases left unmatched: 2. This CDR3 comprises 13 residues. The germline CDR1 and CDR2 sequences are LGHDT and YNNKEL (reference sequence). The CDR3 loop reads CASSRGQGDGYTF. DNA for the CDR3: TGTGCCAGCAGCCGAGGACAGGGGGATGGCTACACCTTC.

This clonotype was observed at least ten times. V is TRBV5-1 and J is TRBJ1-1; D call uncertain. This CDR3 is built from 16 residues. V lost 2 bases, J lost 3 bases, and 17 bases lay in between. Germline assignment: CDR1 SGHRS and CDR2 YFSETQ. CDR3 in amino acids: CASSFRILGGDTEAFF. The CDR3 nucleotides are TGCGCCAGCAGCTTTAGGATTCTAGGTGGGGACACTGAAGCTTTCTTT.

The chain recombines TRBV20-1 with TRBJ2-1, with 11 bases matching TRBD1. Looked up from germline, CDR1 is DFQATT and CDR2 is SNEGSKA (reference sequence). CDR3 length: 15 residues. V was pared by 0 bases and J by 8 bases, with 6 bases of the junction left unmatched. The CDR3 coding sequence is TGCAGTGCTAGAGAAAGGACAGGGGGCGAGGATGAGCAGTTCTTC. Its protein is CSARERTGGEDEQFF.

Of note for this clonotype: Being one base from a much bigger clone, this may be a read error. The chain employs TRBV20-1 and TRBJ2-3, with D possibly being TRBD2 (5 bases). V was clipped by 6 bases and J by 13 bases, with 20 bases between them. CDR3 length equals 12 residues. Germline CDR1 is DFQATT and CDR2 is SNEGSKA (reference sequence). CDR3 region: CSARARPQVEYF. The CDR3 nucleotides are TGCAGTGCGAGGGCTCGGCCCCAGGTGGAGTATTTT.

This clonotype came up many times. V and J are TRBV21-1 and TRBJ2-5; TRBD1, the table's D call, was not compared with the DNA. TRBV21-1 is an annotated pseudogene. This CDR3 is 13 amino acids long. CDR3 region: CASLFRVGETQYF. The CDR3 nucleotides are TGTGCCAGCCTTTTCAGGGTAGGAGAGACCCAGTACTTC.

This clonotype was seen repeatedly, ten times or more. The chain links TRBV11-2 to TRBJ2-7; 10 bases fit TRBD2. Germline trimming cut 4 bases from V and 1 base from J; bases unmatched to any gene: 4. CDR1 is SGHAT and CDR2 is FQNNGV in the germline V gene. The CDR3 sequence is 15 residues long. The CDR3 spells CASSSVSGRSYEQYF. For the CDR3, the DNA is TGTGCCAGCAGCTCGGTTAGCGGGAGGTCCTACGAGCAGTACTTC. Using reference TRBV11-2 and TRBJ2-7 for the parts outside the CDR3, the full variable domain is EAGVAQSPRYKIIEKRQSVAFWCNPISGHATLYWYQQILGQGPKLLIQFQNNGVVDDSQLPKDRFSAERLKGVDSTLKIQPAKLEDSAVYLCASSSVSGRSYEQYFGPGTRLTVT.

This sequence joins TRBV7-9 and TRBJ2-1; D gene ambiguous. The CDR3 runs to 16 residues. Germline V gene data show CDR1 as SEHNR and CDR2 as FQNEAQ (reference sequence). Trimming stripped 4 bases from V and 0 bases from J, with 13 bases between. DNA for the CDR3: TGTGCCAGCAGCTCGTTCCTCCTGAGCTCCTACAATGAGCAGTTCTTC. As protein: CASSSFLLSSYNEQFF.

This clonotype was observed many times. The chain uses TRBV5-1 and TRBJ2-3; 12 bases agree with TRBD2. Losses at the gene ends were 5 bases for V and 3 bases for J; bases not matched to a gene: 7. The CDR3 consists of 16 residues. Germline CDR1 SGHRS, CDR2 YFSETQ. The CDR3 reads CASREAGTSGTDTQYF. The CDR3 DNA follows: TGCGCCAGCAGGGAAGCCGGGACTAGCGGGACAGATACGCAGTATTTT.

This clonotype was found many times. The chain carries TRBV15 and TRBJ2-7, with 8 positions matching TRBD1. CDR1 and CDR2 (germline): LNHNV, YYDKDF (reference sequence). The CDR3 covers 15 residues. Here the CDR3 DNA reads TGTGCGACGGGCAGGGGGCGAGCGGGTAGAAACGAGCAGTACTTC. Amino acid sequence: CATGRGRAGRNEQYF. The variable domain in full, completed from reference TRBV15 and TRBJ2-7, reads DAMVIQNPRYQVTQFGKPVTLSCSQTLNHNVMYWYQQKSSQAPKLLFHYYDKDFNNEADTPDNFQSRRPNTSFCFLDIRSPGLGDTAMYLCATGRGRAGRNEQYFGPGTRLTVT.

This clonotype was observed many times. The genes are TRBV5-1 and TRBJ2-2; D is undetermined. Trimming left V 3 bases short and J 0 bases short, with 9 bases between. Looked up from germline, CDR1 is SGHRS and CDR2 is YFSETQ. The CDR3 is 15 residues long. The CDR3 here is CASSSAAANTGELFF. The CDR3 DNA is TGCGCCAGCAGCTCGGCTGCCGCGAACACCGGGGAGCTGTTTTTT.

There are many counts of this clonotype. The CDR3 protein is CASSFSPAATEAFF. CDR3 DNA: TGCGCCAGCAGCTTCTCCCCTGCGGCGACTGAAGCTTTCTTT. The V and J genes are TRBV5-1 and TRBJ1-1; no clear D. Trimming shortened V by 2 bases and J by 5 bases, and 13 bases separated the two germline ends. Germline V CDR1 and CDR2: SGHRS, YFSETQ. This CDR3 region has 14 residues.

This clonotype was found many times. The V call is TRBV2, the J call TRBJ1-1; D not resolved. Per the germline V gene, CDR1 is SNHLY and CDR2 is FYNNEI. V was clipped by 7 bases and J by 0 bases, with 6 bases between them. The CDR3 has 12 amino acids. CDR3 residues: CASIGMNTEAFF. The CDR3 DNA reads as TGTGCCAGCATAGGGATGAACACTGAAGCTTTCTTT. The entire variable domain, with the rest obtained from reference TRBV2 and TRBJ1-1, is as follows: EPEVTQTPSHQVTQMGQEVILRCVPISNHLYFYWYRQILGQKVEFLVSFYNNEISEKSEIFDDQFSVERPDGSNFTLKIRSTKLEDSAMYFCASIGMNTEAFFGQGTRLTVV.

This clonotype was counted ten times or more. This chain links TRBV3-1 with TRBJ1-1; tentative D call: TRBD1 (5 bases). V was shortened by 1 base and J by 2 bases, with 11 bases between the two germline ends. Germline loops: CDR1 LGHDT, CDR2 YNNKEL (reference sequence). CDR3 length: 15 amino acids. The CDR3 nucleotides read TGTGCCAGCAGCCAAGCCCTGGGACTTAACACTGAAGCTTTCTTT. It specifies CASSQALGLNTEAFF. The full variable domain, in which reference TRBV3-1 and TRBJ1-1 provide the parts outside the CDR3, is DTAVSQTPKYLVTQMGNDKSIKCEQNLGHDTMYWYKQDSKKFLKIMFSYNNKELIINETVPNRFSPKSPDKAHLNLHINSLELGDSAVYFCASSQALGLNTEAFFGQGTRLTVV.

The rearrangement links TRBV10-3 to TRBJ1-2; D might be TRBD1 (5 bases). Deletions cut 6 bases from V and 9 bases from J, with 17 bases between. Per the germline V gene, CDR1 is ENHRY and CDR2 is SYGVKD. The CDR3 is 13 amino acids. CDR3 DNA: TGTGCCATCAGGGGGGACGCTGACCTTCGCTACACCTTC. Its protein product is CAIRGDADLRYTF.

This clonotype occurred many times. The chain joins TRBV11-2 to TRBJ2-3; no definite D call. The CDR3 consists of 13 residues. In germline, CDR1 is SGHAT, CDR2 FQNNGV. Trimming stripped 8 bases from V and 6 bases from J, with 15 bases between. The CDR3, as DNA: TGTGCCAGCTCACCGGGCACAGCGGATACGCAGTATTTT. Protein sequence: CASSPGTADTQYF. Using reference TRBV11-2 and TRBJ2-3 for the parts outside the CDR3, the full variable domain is EAGVAQSPRYKIIEKRQSVAFWCNPISGHATLYWYQQILGQGPKLLIQFQNNGVVDDSQLPKDRFSAERLKGVDSTLKIQPAKLEDSAVYLCASSPGTADTQYFGPGTRLTVL.

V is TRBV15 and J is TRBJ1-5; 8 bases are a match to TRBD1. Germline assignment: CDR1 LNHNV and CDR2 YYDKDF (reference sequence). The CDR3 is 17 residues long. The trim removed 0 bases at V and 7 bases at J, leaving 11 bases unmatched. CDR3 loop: CATSRDYSGGAFQPQHF. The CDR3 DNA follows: TGTGCCACCAGCAGAGATTATTCAGGGGGCGCATTCCAGCCCCAGCATTTT.